This passage covers 6 T cell receptor beta chains from one sample sequenced in a study of cytomegalovirus exposure and HLA in healthy donors. Data came from immunoSEQ multiplex PCR; TCRdb stores just in-frame clones and leaves some out. The repertoire holds more than 70,000 clones, with 94% as singletons. The sequencing sample was made of PBMCs. The receptors were gathered from a woman in her late teens or twenties in good health and CMV-seronegative.

The rearrangement joins TRBV6-1 to TRBJ2-5; tentative D call: TRBD1 (5 bases). Looked up from germline, CDR1 is MNHNS and CDR2 is SASEGT. V dropped 0 bases and J dropped 5 bases, with 13 bases sitting between them. The length of the CDR3 is 15 residues. The CDR3 DNA reads TGTGCCAGCAGTGAAGCCTGGGGCAGTCGGGAGACCCAGTACTTC. Its protein product is CASSEAWGSRETQYF.

J is TRBJ1-4 and V is TRBV28, with 9 bases identical to TRBD1. CDR3 length equals 14 residues. V was pared by 5 bases and J by 6 bases, with 4 bases of the junction left unmatched. Germline lookup yields CDR1 MDHEN and CDR2 SYDVKM. CDR3 amino acids: CASSLTGGYEKLFF. In DNA, the CDR3 is TGTGCCAGCAGTCTAACAGGGGGCTATGAAAAACTGTTTTTT.

The chain links TRBV2 to TRBJ1-2; D possibly corresponds to TRBD1 (5 bases). Between the trimmed V and J ends, which lost 7 bases and 13 bases, there was a span of 22 bases. Germline CDR1 SNHLY, CDR2 FYNNEI. The CDR3 runs 13 residues. CDR3 sequence: CASMGPTIPGRTF. The CDR3 nucleotides are TGTGCCAGCATGGGCCCGACCATTCCAGGGCGCACCTTC.

The genes are TRBV7-3 and TRBJ1-1; 8 bases fit TRBD1. CDR1 and CDR2 from the germline V gene are SGHTA and FQGTGA. The CDR3 is 14 residues long. V trimming: 4 bases; J trimming: 1 base; junction bases outside the gene matches: 2. In DNA, the CDR3 is TGTGCCAGCAGCTCACAGGGGGAGAACACTGAAGCTTTCTTT. It is translated as CASSSQGENTEAFF.

This clone was counted only a few times. The CDR3 sequence is CASSRANSPLHF. DNA for the CDR3: TGTGCCAGTAGTAGGGCCAATTCACCCCTCCACTTT. The chain employs TRBV19 and TRBJ1-6; no clear D gene. V was shortened by 4 bases and J by 7 bases, with 5 bases between the two germline ends. This CDR3 spans 12 amino acids. Germline V CDR1 and CDR2: LNHDA, SQIVND (reference sequence).

The chain couples TRBV27 to TRBJ1-5; maybe TRBD1 (5 bases). The germline V and J ends were trimmed by 6 bases and 3 bases, with 24 bases remaining between them. Germline CDR1 and CDR2: MNHEY and SMNVEV (reference sequence). There are 18 residues in the CDR3. CDR3 DNA: TGTGCCAGCAGGTCATTAAATTCGTCGACAGTTCTCAATCAGCCCCAGCATTTT. Translation: CASRSLNSSTVLNQPQHF.